This TCR beta chain comes out of a study of identical twins. This clonotype was picked up a small number of times. V dropped 3 bases and J dropped 7 bases, with 12 bases sitting between them. This CDR3 has 13 residues. The V gene's germline CDR1 is LGHDT and CDR2 YNNKEL (reference sequence). TCRdb re-analysed the 5' RACE reads in MiXCR, keeping a single row per CDR3 protein. The sample has under 1 million distinct CDR3 sequences, about 12% seen once. Separately, the same data were catalogued under a study of yellow fever vaccine responses in identical twins.

The V and J genes are TRBV3-1 and TRBJ1-2; D unresolved. The sample consisted of PBMCs. The TCR comes from a woman younger than 30 in good health. The CDR3 loop is CASSQGPGSGYTF. The CDR3 nucleotides read TGTGCCAGCAGCCAGGGTCCGGGTAGTGGCTACACCTTC.